These 20 T cell receptor beta chains came from one sample sequenced in a study of CD8 T cells in Susac syndrome. Reverse transcription of about 0.5 to 1 ug RNA was performed with random hexamers. TCRdb independently ran MiXCR on the immunoSEQ multiplex PCR reads; one entry per CDR3 protein. The profile shows 150,000 to 200,000 distinct CDR3 sequences, 85% to 95% of them singletons. The sequenced sample was CD4+ T cells from PBMCs. The receptors derive from a human donor with Susac syndrome.

The chain employs TRBV2 and TRBJ2-1; D unclear. Between the trimmed V and J ends, which lost 5 bases and 10 bases, there was a span of 9 bases. Germline V gene sequence: CDR1 SNHLY, CDR2 FYNNEI. This CDR3 has 11 amino acids. DNA of the CDR3: TGTGCCAGCAGTACCGCGAAGGAGCAGTTCTTC. This translates into CASSTAKEQFF. Supplemented by reference TRBV2 and TRBJ2-1, the full variable domain reads EPEVTQTPSHQVTQMGQEVILRCVPISNHLYFYWYRQILGQKVEFLVSFYNNEISEKSEIFDDQFSVERPDGSNFTLKIRSTKLEDSAMYFCASSTAKEQFFGPGTRLTVL.

The V gene is TRBV3-1, the J gene TRBJ2-2, with D maybe TRBD1 (5 bases). Trimming shortened V by 6 bases and J by 5 bases, and 10 bases separated the two germline ends. Per germline, CDR1 LGHDT and CDR2 YNNKEL (reference sequence). The CDR3 spans 13 residues. CDR3 amino acids: CASSTYRTGELFF. The CDR3 DNA reads as TGTGCCAGCAGTACCTACAGGACCGGGGAGCTGTTTTTT. The full variable domain, rest sourced from reference TRBV3-1 and TRBJ2-2, is DTAVSQTPKYLVTQMGNDKSIKCEQNLGHDTMYWYKQDSKKFLKIMFSYNNKELIINETVPNRFSPKSPDKAHLNLHINSLELGDSAVYFCASSTYRTGELFFGEGSRLTVL.

This chain uses TRBV18 with TRBJ1-1, with D tentatively TRBD1 (6 bases). The V end lost 2 bases, the J end lost 2 bases, and 9 bases lay between the germline ends. From germline, CDR1 is KGHSH and CDR2 LQKENI. CDR3 length equals 14 residues. In DNA form, the CDR3 reads TGTGCCAGCTCACCAGGACAGACCAACACTGAAGCTTTCTTT. It is translated as CASSPGQTNTEAFF.

This chain connects TRBV5-1 to TRBJ2-1; the match to TRBD2 covers 9 bases. The germline CDR1 and CDR2 sequences are SGHRS and YFSETQ. V shed 0 bases, J shed 2 bases, and the junction held 6 bases outside the gene matches. CDR3 size: 17 residues. This chain's CDR3 is CASSLERLAGTYNEQFF. The CDR3, as DNA: TGCGCCAGCAGCTTGGAAAGGCTAGCGGGGACCTACAATGAGCAGTTCTTC.

The CDR3 protein is CSVRQGDLNTEAFF. The CDR3 region has the DNA TGCAGCGTCCGACAGGGGGATCTGAACACTGAAGCTTTCTTT. The chain joins TRBV29-1 to TRBJ1-1; TRBD1 matches at 9 bases. Losses at the gene ends were 6 bases for V and 0 bases for J; bases not matched to a gene: 5. Germline CDR1 SQVTM, CDR2 ANQGSEA. CDR3 length: 14 residues.

The gene calls are TRBV3-1 and TRBJ2-2; TRBD1 agrees at 9 bases. J gave up 5 bases and V 4 bases, and 5 bases lay outside the gene matches. Germline CDR1 reads LGHDT; CDR2 reads YNNKEL (reference sequence). CDR3 length: 15 residues. CDR3 sequence reads: CASSLGQGYTGELFF. The CDR3 nucleotides are TGTGCCAGCAGCCTGGGACAGGGATATACCGGGGAGCTGTTTTTT.

The J gene is TRBJ1-1, the V gene TRBV20-1; weak D call: TRBD1 (6 bases). V lost 7 bases and J lost 4, with 16 bases in between. CDR3 length: 13 residues. Germline CDR1 is DFQATT and CDR2 is SNEGSKA (reference sequence). The CDR3 nucleotides read TGCAGTGGAAACAGGGAAGGAGGCACTGAAGCTTTCTTT. It codes for CSGNREGGTEAFF.

This clonotype has only one observation. The chain recombines TRBV20-1 with TRBJ2-5, with 8 positions matching TRBD2. CDR3 length: 15 residues. The germline CDR1 and CDR2 sequences are DFQATT and SNEGSKA (reference sequence). Losses at the gene ends were 1 base for V and 5 bases for J; bases not matched to a gene: 9. The CDR3 is CSARVLAGSGETQYF. CDR3 in DNA: TGCAGTGCTAGAGTTTTAGCGGGGTCGGGGGAGACCCAGTACTTC.

The chain joins TRBV9 to TRBJ2-3, with 10 positions matching TRBD2. The CDR3 is 18 residues long. The V gene end was trimmed by 0 bases and the J gene end by 6 bases; junction bases not matched to a gene: 13. The germline gives CDR1 SGDLS, CDR2 YYNGEE. The CDR3 DNA reads TGTGCCAGCAGCGTAGTAGCGGGGGGCGGTGTGCATAGGGATACGCAGTATTTT. Its protein product is CASSVVAGGGVHRDTQYF.

This chain uses TRBV3-1 with TRBJ1-4; 8 bases map to TRBD1. Trimming removed 3 bases from V and 5 bases from J; junction bases left unmatched: 5. This CDR3 is 15 amino acids long. Per the germline V gene, CDR1 is LGHDT and CDR2 is YNNKEL (reference sequence). CDR3 amino acids: CASSQTTGANEKLFF. In DNA, the CDR3 is TGTGCCAGCAGCCAGACGACAGGGGCGAATGAAAAACTGTTTTTT.

The chain combines TRBV18 with TRBJ2-7; no definite D call. Germline V CDR1 and CDR2: KGHSH, LQKENI. CDR3 length equals 14 residues. Trimming shortened V by 1 base and J by 0 bases, and 7 bases separated the two germline ends. As DNA, the CDR3 is TGTGCCAGCTCACCACGCAGTGACTCCTACGAGCAGTACTTC. It codes for CASSPRSDSYEQYF.

The chain is built from TRBV25-1 and TRBJ2-3, with 7 nucleotides matching TRBD1. This CDR3 has 13 residues. Germline V gives CDR1 MGHDK, CDR2 SYGVNS. Trimming cost V 10 bases and J 4 bases; bases outside gene matches: 8. This chain's CDR3 is CATSTGPPDTQYF. The DNA for the CDR3 is TGTGCCACTTCGACAGGGCCCCCAGATACGCAGTATTTT.

This rearrangement joins TRBV4-2 to TRBJ2-6; D perhaps matches TRBD1 (5 bases). This CDR3 has 17 residues. With 0 bases removed from V and 1 base from J, the gap between germline ends came to 10 bases. In germline, CDR1 is LGHNA, CDR2 YNFKEQ. The CDR3 coding sequence is TGTGCCAGCAGCCAAGAGAGGACACGGTCTGGGGCCAACGTCCTGACTTTC. Encoded protein: CASSQERTRSGANVLTF.

The chain employs TRBV3-1 and TRBJ2-1, with 9 nucleotides matching TRBD2. Trimming at V came to 1 base and at J to 5 bases, leaving 6 bases not matched to a gene. The CDR3 is made up of 16 amino acids. CDR1 and CDR2 from the germline V gene are LGHDT and YNNKEL (reference sequence). CDR3: CASSQGKRGVDNEQFF. The DNA for the CDR3 is TGTGCCAGCAGCCAAGGAAAGCGGGGGGTTGACAATGAGCAGTTCTTC.

The chain links TRBV11-2 to TRBJ2-1; D is possibly TRBD1 (6 bases). This CDR3 is built from 11 residues. V dropped 3 bases and J dropped 16 bases, with 13 bases sitting between them. The V gene's germline CDR1 is SGHAT and CDR2 FQNNGV. The CDR3 region is CASSLDRRIFF. CDR3 DNA: TGTGCCAGCAGCTTGGACAGAAGAATATTCTTC.

This chain joins TRBV2 and TRBJ2-1, with 7 positions matching TRBD1. This CDR3 region has 13 residues. Germline CDR1 is SNHLY and CDR2 is FYNNEI. V trimming: 4 bases; J trimming: 3 bases; junction bases outside the gene matches: 0. The CDR3 spells CASSGTGYNEQFF. The CDR3 DNA reads as TGTGCCAGCAGTGGGACAGGCTACAATGAGCAGTTCTTC.

This chain connects TRBV12-3 or TRBV12-4 to TRBJ2-3; 11 nucleotides agree with TRBD2. V gave up 7 bases and J gave up 5 bases; unmatched junction bases: 11. The CDR3 extends over 16 amino acids. In DNA, the CDR3 is TGTGCCAGCAAACCTCTAGCGGGGGGCGGGGAAGATACGCAGTATTTT. Translated: CASKPLAGGGEDTQYF.

As DNA, the CDR3 is TGCGCCAGCAGCCCTACGAGGCCAGAGGGGGTAGAGACCCAGTACTTC. Residues: CASSPTRPEGVETQYF. V is TRBV5-1 and J is TRBJ2-5, with D perhaps TRBD1 (6 bases). Trimming left V 4 bases short and J 4 bases short, with 20 bases between. CDR3 length: 16 residues. Germline V lookup: CDR1 SGHRS, CDR2 YFSETQ.

This chain connects TRBV5-1 to TRBJ2-7; TRBD1 matches 7 bases. CDR1 and CDR2 from the germline V gene are SGHRS and YFSETQ. The CDR3 spans 15 residues. V lost 0 bases and J lost 1; bases outside the gene matches: 4. The CDR3 sequence: CASSLVGTVSYEQYF. CDR3 DNA sequence: TGCGCCAGCAGCTTGGTTGGGACAGTTTCCTACGAGCAGTACTTC.

The chain carries TRBV7-8 and TRBJ2-5; D is tentatively TRBD1 or TRBD2 (6 bases each). The V gene lost 3 bases and the J gene lost 5 bases, with 16 bases spanning the gap. CDR3 length equals 15 residues. Germline V gene sequence: CDR1 SGHVS, CDR2 FQNEAQ. This chain's CDR3 is CASSFLPGAAETQYF. The CDR3 coding sequence is TGTGCCAGCAGCTTTCTACCGGGGGCCGCCGAGACCCAGTACTTC.